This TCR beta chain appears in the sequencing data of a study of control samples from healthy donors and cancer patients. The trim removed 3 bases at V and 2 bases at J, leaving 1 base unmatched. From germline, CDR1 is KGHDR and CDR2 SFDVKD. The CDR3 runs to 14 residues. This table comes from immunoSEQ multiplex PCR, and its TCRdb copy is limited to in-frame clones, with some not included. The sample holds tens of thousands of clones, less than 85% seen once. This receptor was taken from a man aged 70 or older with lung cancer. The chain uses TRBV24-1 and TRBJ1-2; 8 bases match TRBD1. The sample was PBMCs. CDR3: CATSDRTGNYGYTF. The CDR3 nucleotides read TGTGCCACCAGTGATCGGACAGGGAACTATGGCTACACCTTC.